One sample yielded the 10 T cell receptor beta chains listed below, sequenced in a study of T cells in Graves' hyperthyroidism and ophthalmopathy. Amplified TCR beta CDR3 regions derived from RNA transcripts. RT-PCR in the first round (using the HTBI primer set) targeted the TCR CDR3. TCRdb analysed the multiplex PCR reads with MiXCR anew, one entry per CDR3 protein. The sample carries 300,000 or so distinct CDR3 sequences, roughly 17% recorded once. Source material: blood. These receptors were collected from a young man with Graves' hyperthyroidism.

Ten or more counts support this clonotype. This chain uses TRBV28 with TRBJ1-6; D is ambiguous. Trimming removed 7 bases at V and 10 bases at J, with 14 bases between. This CDR3 comprises 13 residues. The germline gives CDR1 MDHEN, CDR2 SYDVKM. The CDR3 nucleotides are TGTGCCAGCATCCTCACTTTAGGATCACCCCTCCACTTT. Its translation is CASILTLGSPLHF.

The V gene is TRBV6-1, the J gene TRBJ2-6; D is ambiguous. The germline CDR1 and CDR2 sequences are MNHNS and SASEGT. The CDR3 loop spans 15 amino acids. Trimming pared 2 bases from V and 0 bases from J, leaving 5 bases between. In DNA form, the CDR3 reads TGTGCCAGCAGTGAAATTGCCTCTGGGGCCAACGTCCTGACTTTC. Its protein is CASSEIASGANVLTF.

This clonotype was recorded many times. The rearrangement uses TRBV28 and TRBJ2-7; D perhaps matches TRBD1 (6 bases). The germline CDR1 and CDR2 sequences are MDHEN and SYDVKM. CDR3 length: 14 amino acids. The V end lost 5 bases, the J end lost 2 bases, and 13 bases lay between the germline ends. The CDR3 region is CASSVPDRPYEQYF. The DNA for the CDR3 is TGTGCCAGCAGTGTCCCGGACAGACCCTACGAGCAGTACTTC.

The chain joins TRBV6-1 to TRBJ2-1, with D unresolved. V was pared by 5 bases and J by 4 bases, with 6 bases between. CDR3 length: 12 amino acids. Germline V gene data show CDR1 as MNHNS and CDR2 as SASEGT. CDR3 region: CASSLHYNEQFF. In DNA, the CDR3 is TGTGCCAGCAGTCTGCATTACAATGAGCAGTTCTTC.

This clonotype was seen repeatedly, ten times or more. V gene TRBV30 combines with J gene TRBJ1-2; D gene unclear. CDR3 length: 12 residues. Germline V CDR1 and CDR2: GTSNPN, SVGIG (reference sequence). The V end was cut by 2 bases, the J end by 8 bases, with 12 bases between. CDR3: CAWSRETRGYTF. The CDR3 DNA sequence: TGTGCCTGGAGTCGTGAGACACGAGGCTACACCTTC.

This clonotype occurred a few times. CDR3 bases: TGCAGTGCTAGAGATCTGGCGGGGAGCATTAACACCGGGGAGCTGTTTTTT. As protein: CSARDLAGSINTGELFF. The V gene is TRBV20-1, the J gene TRBJ2-2, with a tentative D call TRBD2 (6 bases). V dropped 0 bases and J dropped 2 bases, with 16 bases sitting between them. Germline V CDR1 and CDR2: DFQATT, SNEGSKA (reference sequence). This CDR3 region has 17 residues.

J is TRBJ2-1 and V is TRBV12-5; 8 nucleotides match TRBD2. Germline CDR1 and CDR2: LGHNT and FRNRAP. Trimming at V came to 6 bases and at J to 9 bases, leaving 19 bases not matched to a gene. The CDR3 is 17 amino acids. The CDR3 DNA sequence: TGTGCTAGTGGACAAACGGAGAATAGCGGGATTTTACGTGAGCAGTTCTTC. It yields the protein CASGQTENSGILREQFF.

This rearrangement joins TRBV27 to TRBJ2-6; D might be TRBD1 (6 bases). Germline assignment: CDR1 MNHEY and CDR2 SMNVEV (reference sequence). This CDR3 has 18 amino acids. V lost 4 bases to trimming and J lost 0 bases, with 16 bases between them. CDR3 residues: CASSSLRGSVSGANVLTF. The CDR3 coding sequence is TGTGCCAGCAGTTCTCTCAGGGGCTCGGTCTCTGGGGCCAACGTCCTGACTTTC.

The chain recombines TRBV6-2 or TRBV6-3 with TRBJ2-1, with 14 bases that match TRBD2. Germline V lookup: CDR1 MNHEY, CDR2 SVGEGT. The CDR3 has 15 residues. After removal of 4 bases from V and 14 bases from J, the junction contained 10 bases not matched to a gene. CDR3 in amino acids: CASSSGTSGSRPKFF. The CDR3 DNA reads as TGTGCCAGCAGTTCGGGGACTAGCGGGAGTCGTCCCAAGTTCTTC.

This clonotype was counted many times. The chain employs TRBV30 and TRBJ2-1, with 12 positions matching TRBD2. The CDR3 sequence is 17 residues long. Germline trimming cut 1 base from V and 8 bases from J; bases unmatched to any gene: 12. Germline lookup yields CDR1 GTSNPN and CDR2 SVGIG (reference sequence). CDR3 region: CAWSGSTTSGSADEQFF. CDR3 sequence (DNA): TGTGCCTGGAGTGGGTCCACGACTAGCGGGAGTGCTGATGAGCAGTTCTTC.